A single sample gave rise to the 14 T cell receptor beta chains below, sequenced in a study of blood T cell repertoires in COVID-19. Here immunoSEQ multiplex PCR was the method, and the copy in TCRdb shows in-frame clones only, minus some. The sample carries some 240,000 clones, over 80% recorded once. The material sequenced was peripheral blood. These TCRs come from a woman aged 40 to 50 who had recovered from COVID-19.

The chain joins TRBV5-1 to TRBJ1-1, with 9 bases aligning to TRBD1. Germline CDR1 is SGHRS and CDR2 is YFSETQ. V trimming: 4 bases; J trimming: 0 bases; junction bases outside the gene matches: 7. The CDR3 sequence is 16 residues long. In DNA form, the CDR3 reads TGCGCCAGCAGCAACCGGGACAGGGATATGAACACTGAAGCTTTCTTT. Translation gives CASSNRDRDMNTEAFF.

The chain recombines TRBV19 with TRBJ1-5, with D unresolved. The germline V gene encodes CDR1 LNHDA and CDR2 SQIVND (reference sequence). This CDR3 is built from 15 residues. The germline V and J ends were trimmed by 2 bases and 4 bases, with 12 bases remaining between them. The CDR3 sequence: CASSIHGSSNQPQHF. For the CDR3, the DNA is TGTGCCAGTAGTATACACGGTTCGAGTAATCAGCCCCAGCATTTT.

This clone was seen a single time. This chain joins TRBV7-9 and TRBJ2-7, with a possible D match to TRBD1 (6 bases). The V gene lost 5 bases and the J gene lost 7 bases, with 12 bases spanning the gap. This CDR3 is 12 amino acids long. Germline CDR1 is SEHNR and CDR2 is FQNEAQ (reference sequence). In nucleotides, the CDR3 is TGTGCCAGCAGCCAAGATACAGGGGAGCAGTACTTC. Amino acid sequence: CASSQDTGEQYF. Drawing the rest from reference TRBV7-9 and TRBJ2-7, the complete variable domain is DTGVSQNPRHKITKRGQNVTFRCDPISEHNRLYWYRQTLGQGPEFLTYFQNEAQLEKSRLLSDRFSAERPKGSFSTLEIQRTEQGDSAMYLCASSQDTGEQYFGPGTRLTVT.

The V gene is TRBV28, the J gene TRBJ2-7; D perhaps matches TRBD2 (6 bases). Trimming took off 7 bases at V and 2 bases at J, with 12 bases between the two ends. The CDR3 consists of 13 residues. CDR1 and CDR2 (germline): MDHEN, SYDVKM. Here the CDR3 reads CASTWGETYEQYF. The DNA for the CDR3 is TGTGCCAGCACCTGGGGGGAAACCTACGAGCAGTACTTC.

The chain recombines TRBV7-2 with TRBJ1-5; D remains unclear. Germline CDR1 SGHTA, CDR2 FQGNSA. This CDR3 comprises 13 residues. V was trimmed by 3 bases and J by 4 bases, leaving 7 bases between them. The DNA of the CDR3 is TGTGCCAGCAGCTTGTTTATTAATCAGCCCCAGCATTTT. Translating gives CASSLFINQPQHF.

This chain connects TRBV4-2 to TRBJ1-3; 7 nucleotides agree with TRBD1. The V and J ends lost 3 bases and 0 bases, in that order; junction bases with no gene match: 5. The CDR3 is 16 amino acids. Germline-derived CDR1 and CDR2 are LGHNA and YNFKEQ. In DNA, the CDR3 is TGTGCCAGCAGCCAGAGACAGGGAAGCTCTGGAAACACCATATATTTT. It encodes CASSQRQGSSGNTIYF.

This chain joins TRBV11-1 and TRBJ2-5, with D possibly being TRBD1 (6 bases). Germline V gives CDR1 SGHAT, CDR2 FQDESV (reference sequence). The CDR3 has 14 amino acids. V was clipped by 8 bases and J by 5 bases, with 18 bases between them. Here the CDR3 DNA reads TGTGCCAGCGCAGGGGTAATGGCGGTTGAGACCCAGTACTTC. It codes for CASAGVMAVETQYF. Filled out from reference TRBV11-1 and TRBJ2-5, the complete variable domain reads EAEVAQSPRYKITEKSQAVAFWCDPISGHATLYWYRQILGQGPELLVQFQDESVVDDSQLPKDRFSAERLKGVDSTLKIQPAELGDSAMYLCASAGVMAVETQYFGPGTRLLVL.

V usage is TRBV30 and J usage is TRBJ1-4; TRBD1 is a possible D gene (6 bases). CDR3 length: 14 amino acids. The V end was cut by 0 bases, the J end by 8 bases, with 13 bases between. CDR1 is GTSNPN, CDR2 SVGIG, per germline (reference sequence). CDR3 region: CAWSVGGGKEKLFF. The CDR3, as DNA: TGTGCCTGGAGTGTAGGGGGGGGCAAGGAAAAACTGTTTTTT.

This clone was seen once. The rearrangement links TRBV3-1 (or the pseudogene TRBV3-2) to TRBJ2-1; D is perhaps TRBD1 (5 bases). Trimming left V 1 base short and J 2 bases short, with 9 bases between. CDR3 size: 15 residues. Germline CDR1 and CDR2: LGHDT and YNNKEL (reference sequence). The chain's CDR3 is CASSQGGIAYNEQFF. The CDR3 DNA reads as TGTGCCAGCAGCCAAGGGGGCATTGCCTACAATGAGCAGTTCTTC.

V is TRBV5-8 and J is TRBJ1-2; 9 bases map to TRBD1. Per germline, CDR1 SGHTS and CDR2 YDEGEE. This CDR3 contains 16 residues. The J segment lost 4 bases and the V segment lost 7 bases, leaving 14 bases of the junction unmatched. CDR3 sequence reads: CASSQGPEQGAYGYTF. DNA for the CDR3: TGTGCCAGCTCCCAAGGGCCGGAACAGGGGGCCTATGGCTACACCTTC.

This chain links TRBV6-4 with TRBJ2-2, with 9 positions matching TRBD2. This CDR3 region has 15 residues. The V gene's germline CDR1 is MRHNA and CDR2 SNTAGT. Unmatched junction bases numbered 5, after V lost 4 bases and J lost 5 bases. This CDR3 reads CASSVGTSRTGELFF. CDR3 DNA sequence: TGTGCCAGCAGTGTGGGGACTAGCAGAACCGGGGAGCTGTTTTTT.

V and J are TRBV7-9 and TRBJ2-5, with D hard to call. The germline V gene has CDR1 SEHNR and CDR2 FQNEAQ (reference sequence). This CDR3 is built from 16 residues. Trimming pared 6 bases from V and 1 base from J, leaving 18 bases between. This CDR3 is CASSFTTPSAQETQYF. CDR3 nucleotide sequence: TGTGCCAGCAGTTTCACGACACCTTCGGCCCAAGAGACCCAGTACTTC.

This clone was recorded once. The chain recombines TRBV5-1 with TRBJ1-6; D remains ambiguous. The CDR3 is made up of 15 amino acids. V was clipped by 6 bases and J by 7 bases, with 17 bases between them. The germline V gene encodes CDR1 SGHRS and CDR2 YFSETQ. CDR3 sequence reads: CASKWQSEENSPLHF. CDR3 DNA sequence: TGCGCCAGCAAGTGGCAGAGCGAAGAAAATTCACCCCTCCACTTT.

The chain carries TRBV5-1 and TRBJ2-5; 8 nucleotides align to TRBD1. This CDR3 comprises 15 residues. CDR1 is SGHRS and CDR2 is YFSETQ in the germline V gene. V gave up 4 bases and J gave up 5 bases; unmatched junction bases: 10. The CDR3: CASSGGGTGGETQYF. The DNA for the CDR3 is TGCGCCAGCAGCGGGGGTGGGACAGGAGGGGAGACCCAGTACTTC. Complete variable domain (other parts from reference TRBV5-1 and TRBJ2-5): KAGVTQTPRYLIKTRGQQVTLSCSPISGHRSVSWYQQTPGQGLQFLFEYFSETQRNKGNFPGRFSGRQFSNSRSEMNVSTLELGDSALYLCASSGGGTGGETQYFGPGTRLLVL.